The source of this TCR beta chain is a study of regulatory T cells in long-lasting Graves disease listed by TCRdb under 2021. Regarding the research as a whole: In the newly diagnosed Graves' disease group, patients had been taking antithyroid drugs for less than 3 months. Patients with persistent Graves' disease were compared with patients with newly diagnosed Graves' disease using TCR sequencing and RNA sequencing of peripheral blood. The study took place in China and was registered as a clinical trial. A total of some 35 samples underwent TCR sequencing, from some 13 patients with persistent Graves' disease and 20 patients with newly diagnosed Graves' disease. Here is what the overall study found, with its caveats: The authors noted that the small sample size was a limitation that may lower accuracy. Preferential use of TRBV28, TRBJ1-2 and TRBJ2-5 was observed in persistent disease, whereas TRBV20-1 and TRBJ2-1 were favored in newly diagnosed disease. The study examined only peripheral blood because the primary lesion, thyroid tissue, could not be accessed. Only the TCR beta chain was sequenced and analyzed. Compared with newly diagnosed patients, persistent Graves' disease patients had lower TCR Shannon entropy and fewer highly expanded clones, which suggests clonal expansion. More public clonotypes were shared among persistent patients (roughly 2,700) than among newly diagnosed patients (over 900).

As concerns this clonotype: Its antigen is not yet known. Base quality data are lacking; no much larger clone is found one base away.

V loses 0 bases at its end and J loses 7 bases; junction bases beyond the gene matches: 5. From the cysteine through the phenylalanine, the CDR3 covers 14 amino acids. This entry keeps only the CDR3 DNA: 42 bases, framed from base 1. CDR1 and CDR2 (KGHSH, LQKENI) derive from the germline V gene. Reading the label with the study, this specimen's time point is: newly diagnosed GD, antithyroid drugs for less than 3 months. RNA was extracted from PBMCs in TRIzol for both TCR sequencing and RNA sequencing. The diagnosis of Graves' disease followed American Thyroid Association guidelines. Patients were recruited from an endocrinology department in Xi'an, China. From each patient, approximately 9 milliliters of peripheral blood was collected into an EDTA anticoagulant tube. Ficoll Paque Plus density gradient separation was used to isolate PBMCs, and no further T cell sorting was performed. An Agilent 2100 Bioanalyzer and agarose gel were used to check RNA quality, while a NanoDrop 2000 measured RNA concentration.

Receptor libraries were prepared by multiplex PCR. Reads for this sample came from an Illumina HiSeq 4000. TCR beta libraries were built with iRepertoire HTBI primers and Arm-PCR amplification of CDR3 regions. Before sequencing, the PCR products underwent gel purification. Regarding the original processing steps: Across samples, approximately 68 TRBV and 13 to 15 TRBJ segments were identified and used for gene usage analysis of CDR3 amino acid clonotypes. Filtered high-quality paired reads were merged into contigs using COPE and FqMerger. BLAST was used to align contigs to the IMGT TRBV, TRBD and TRBJ reference genes, and CDR3 was defined following IMGT. Any clonotype with a frequency above 0.1% was classified as a highly expanded clone. Shannon entropy was used to measure repertoire diversity, and the Gini coefficient was used to measure V-J evenness. Clonotypes shared by more than one individual were considered public. Using fastp trimming at Q25 and MiXCR clonotype assembly, TCRdb reanalyzed the public sequencing data and kept in-frame beta chains. Rows are unified per CDR3 protein, each entry keeping the most common DNA and genes. TCRdb, rather than the study authors, made the V and J calls. The sample table records under 800,000 distinct CDR3 sequences; roughly 15% of these occur just once. The ten largest account for approximately 20% of the sample.

These same records also appear under a second study, on T cells in Graves' hyperthyroidism and ophthalmopathy. Reported in the second study: Stable Graves' hyperthyroidism was defined as no progression to ophthalmopathy during 18 months of follow-up. Hyperthyroidism patients were newly diagnosed, had a disease duration of under 2 months, and were aged 18 to 65 years. Any patient with an uncontrolled infection, another autoimmune disease, pregnancy or lactation was excluded. Diagnoses relied on clinical symptoms, serum thyroxine and TRAb, thyroid ultrasound and orbital computed tomography. The first round of RT-PCR for the TCR CDR3 was performed with the HTBI primer set and the Qiagen OneStep RT-PCR kit. Most expanded thyroid clonotypes (frequency above 0.001) were also found in blood, which suggests that blood repertoires may mirror thyroid immune responses. In cross-validation, a model built on a 13 V-J signature told ophthalmopathy apart from stable hyperthyroidism with 87.88% sensitivity and approximately 84% specificity, and in testing the same model reached 80%/75%. In validation, the model predicted progression to ophthalmopathy a median of approximately 6.3 months before onset, with about 67% sensitivity and more than 72% specificity. To identify distinguishing TCR V-J signatures, a discovery cohort of about 100 patients was used, comprising 40 to 45 with Graves' ophthalmopathy and around 57 with stable Graves' hyperthyroidism. An independent validation cohort of about 20 hyperthyroidism patients and 17 patients who later progressed to ophthalmopathy tested prospective prediction of ophthalmopathy. The roughly 100 discovery patients were divided at random into training and test sets in a 7:3 ratio. In several Graves' hyperthyroidism patients, the study also compared T-cell repertoires from thyroid tissue with T-cell repertoires from blood. After blood sampling, hyperthyroidism patients were treated with methimazole at a starting dose of 30 mg daily, and ophthalmopathy patients were treated with high-dose intravenous methylprednisolone. A second multiplex PCR round built the libraries, followed by size selection and purification. Libraries were sequenced paired-end with 100 bp reads on an Illumina HiSeq2000. Raw data were processed with SOAPnuke, discarding reads with adapters, uncalled bases, mean Phred below 15, or no exact constant-primer or identifier match. COPE v1.2.5 was used to merge high-quality paired reads, and clonotypes were defined as unique nucleotide sequences. Clonotypes were aligned to IMGT TRBV, TRBD and TRBJ reference segments using MiTCR v1.1. The analysis was restricted to V-J combinations with a frequency above 0.0001, which together covered just over 99% of the repertoires. The TCS score was defined as F50 (clonal expansion) divided by E x V (chaos), with BLOSUM62-based TCRdist calculated between CDR3 peptides within each V-J. Welch's t-statistics and random forest reduced 500 to 550 V-J features to roughly 13, which were used in a naive Bayes classifier (R e1071). No statistical method was used to fix the sample size in advance, and group allocation was not hidden from the investigators. TCR Vbeta CDR3 sequencing of approximately 140 peripheral blood samples (43 ophthalmopathy, some 75 hyperthyroidism and around 17 progressor patients) is reported in the paper.

The chain couples TRBV18 to TRBJ1-1; TRBD1 matches 7 bases in the middle. Source: peripheral blood mononuclear cells (PBMCs), taken at new diagnosis, from a patient treated with antithyroid drugs. The receptor's source is a woman in her thirties with Graves disease. Donor details come from another sample of the same person, matched by shared clones. The CDR3 amino acid sequence is: CASSPPISGGEAFF. The DNA is TGTGCCAGCTCACCACCAATTTCAGGGGGTGAAGCTTTCTTT.